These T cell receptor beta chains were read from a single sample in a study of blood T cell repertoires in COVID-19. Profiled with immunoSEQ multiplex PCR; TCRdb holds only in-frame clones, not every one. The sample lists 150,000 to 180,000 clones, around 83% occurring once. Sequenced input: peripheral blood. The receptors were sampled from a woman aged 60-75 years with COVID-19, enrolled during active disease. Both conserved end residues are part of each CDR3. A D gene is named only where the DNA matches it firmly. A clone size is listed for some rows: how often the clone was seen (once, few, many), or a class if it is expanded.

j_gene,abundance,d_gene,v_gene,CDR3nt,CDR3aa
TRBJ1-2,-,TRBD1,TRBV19,TGTGCCAGTAGTCCTACCCCAGGGGGAATATACGGCTACACCTTC,CASSPTPGGIYGYTF
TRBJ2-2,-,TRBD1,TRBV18,TGTGCCAGCTCTTCCGGGACAGGGAAAACCGGGGAGCTGTTTTTT,CASSSGTGKTGELFF
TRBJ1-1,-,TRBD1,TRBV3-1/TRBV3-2,TGTGCCAGCAGCCCCGGGGACAGGAGCTTCACTGAAGCTTTCTTT,CASSPGDRSFTEAFF
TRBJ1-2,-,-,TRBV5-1,TGCGCCAGCAGCGTGGACGGTTATGGCTACACCTTC,CASSVDGYGYTF
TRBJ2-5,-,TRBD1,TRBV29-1,TGCAGCGTTGCCCCGCGGCCCCAGGGGGTAGTGACCCAGTACTTC,CSVAPRPQGVVTQYF
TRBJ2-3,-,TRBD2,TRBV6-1,TGTGCCAGCAGTGAAGTAGCGGGGGTCACAGATACGCAGTATTTT,CASSEVAGVTDTQYF
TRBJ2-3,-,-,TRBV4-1,TGCGCCAGCAGCCAAGATGGGCCAGGGACTAGCACAGATACGCAGTATTTT,CASSQDGPGTSTDTQYF
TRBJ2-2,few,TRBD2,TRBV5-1,TGCGCCAGCAGCTTGGCGGGAGGAAACACCGGGGAGCTGTTTTTT,CASSLAGGNTGELFF
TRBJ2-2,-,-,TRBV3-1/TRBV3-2,TGTGCCAGCAGTCGGGATGCCGGGGAGCTGTTTTTT,CASSRDAGELFF
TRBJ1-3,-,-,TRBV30,TGTGCCTGGAGTGTAATTAAGGGGGGGGTCTTCCCTGGAAACACCATATATTTT,CAWSVIKGGVFPGNTIYF
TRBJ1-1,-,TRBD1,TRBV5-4,TGTGCCAGCAGCTTGGATGGGACAGGGGGGACTGAAGCTTTCTTT,CASSLDGTGGTEAFF
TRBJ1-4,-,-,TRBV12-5,TGTGCTAGTGGTTACGGGTCGAGGACTAATGAAAAACTGTTTTTT,CASGYGSRTNEKLFF
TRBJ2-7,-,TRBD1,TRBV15,TGTGCCACCAGCAGAGGATTCACAGGGGAGGAGCAGTACTTC,CATSRGFTGEEQYF
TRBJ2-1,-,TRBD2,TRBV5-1,TGCGCCAGCAGCTTGGATGGACTAGCGGGAGTCAATGAGCAGTTCTTC,CASSLDGLAGVNEQFF
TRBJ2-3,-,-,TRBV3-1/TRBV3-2,TGTGCCAGCAGCCAAGTGTTCGGGAGTACGCAGTATTTT,CASSQVFGSTQYF
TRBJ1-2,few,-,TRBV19,TGTGCCAGTAACTCCGGGATCTACCATGGCTACACCTTC,CASNSGIYHGYTF
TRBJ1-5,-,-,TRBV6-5,TGTGCCAGCAGGCCCGACATGTGGAATCAGCCCCAGCATTTT,CASRPDMWNQPQHF
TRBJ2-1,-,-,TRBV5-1,TGCGCCAGCAGCTTGGCAGACAATGAGCAGTTCTTC,CASSLADNEQFF
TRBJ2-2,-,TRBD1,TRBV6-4,TGTGCCAGCAGTGAGGACAGGGTTCGAACCGGGGAGCTGTTTTTT,CASSEDRVRTGELFF
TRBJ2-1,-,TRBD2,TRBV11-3,TGTGCCAGCAGCTCCAGCGGGACCTACAATGAGCAGTTCTTC,CASSSSGTYNEQFF
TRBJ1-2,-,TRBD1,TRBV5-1,TGCGCCAGCAGCGTGGACAGGGACGTTGGCTACACCTTC,CASSVDRDVGYTF
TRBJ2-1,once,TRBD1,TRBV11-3,TGTGCCAGCAGCTCGACAGGGGGCTTTTCCTACAATGAGCAGTTCTTC,CASSSTGGFSYNEQFF
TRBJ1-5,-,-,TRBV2,TGTGCCAGCAGACATGGAGGGGTGGGTCAGCCCCAGCATTTT,CASRHGGVGQPQHF
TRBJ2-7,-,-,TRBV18,TGTGCCAGCTCACGCTACCACCCCGTCGGGAGTCGGGCCTCCTACGAGCAGTACTTC,CASSRYHPVGSRASYEQYF
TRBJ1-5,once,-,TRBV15,TGTGCCACCAGGTCCGGGGGGGGTAGCAATCAGCCCCAGCATTTT,CATRSGGGSNQPQHF
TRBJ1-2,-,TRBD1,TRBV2,TGTGCCAGCAGTGACCCGCAGGGGGGTAACTATGGCTACACCTTC,CASSDPQGGNYGYTF
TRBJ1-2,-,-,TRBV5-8,TGTGCCGGGAGACGGCTTAACTATGGCTACACCTTC,CAGRRLNYGYTF
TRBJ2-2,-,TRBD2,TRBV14,TGTGCCAGCAGCCAAACAGGACTAGCGGGAGGGAACACCGGGGAGCTGTTTTTT,CASSQTGLAGGNTGELFF
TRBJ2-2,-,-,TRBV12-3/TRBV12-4,TGTGCCAGCAGTTTAGACGAGGGGGAGCTGTTTTTT,CASSLDEGELFF
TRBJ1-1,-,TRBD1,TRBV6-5,TGTGCCAGCATCTTAGGACAGGGGAATGAAGCTTTCTTT,CASILGQGNEAFF
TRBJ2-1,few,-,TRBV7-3,TGTGCCAGCAGCTTATCGAAACAGGGATACAATGAGCAGTTCTTC,CASSLSKQGYNEQFF
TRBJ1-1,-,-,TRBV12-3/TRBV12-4,TGTGCCAGCGGGAGGACCATTGAAGCTTTCTTT,CASGRTIEAFF
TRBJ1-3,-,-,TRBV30,TGTGCCTGGAGTACCAAAGCGGGACTTGGAAACACCATATATTTT,CAWSTKAGLGNTIYF
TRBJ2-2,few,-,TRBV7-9,TGTGCCAGCGAGAGAGACACCGGGGAGCTGTTTTTT,CASERDTGELFF
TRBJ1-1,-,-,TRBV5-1,TGCGCCAGCAGCTTGGCCCAGGGCCTGGGCACTGAAGCTTTCTTT,CASSLAQGLGTEAFF
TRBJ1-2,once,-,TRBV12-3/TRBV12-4,TGTGCCAGCAGTTTAACTGCTAACTATGGCTACACCTTC,CASSLTANYGYTF
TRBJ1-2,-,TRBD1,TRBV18,TGTGCCAGCTCACCTGGGACAGAATACTATGGCTACACCTTC,CASSPGTEYYGYTF
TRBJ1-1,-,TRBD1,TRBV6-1,TGTGCCAGCAGTGACCGAGGACAGGCGAACACTGAAGCTTTCTTT,CASSDRGQANTEAFF
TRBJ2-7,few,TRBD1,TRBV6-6,TGTGCCAGCAGTACCGGACAGGGTGAACACGAGCAGTACTTC,CASSTGQGEHEQYF
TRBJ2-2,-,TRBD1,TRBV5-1,TGCGCCAGCAGCTCAGGGGGCCTAAACACCGGGGAGCTGTTTTTT,CASSSGGLNTGELFF
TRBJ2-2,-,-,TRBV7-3,TGTGCCAGCAGCTTAGTGGGGCACACCGGGGAGCTGTTTTTT,CASSLVGHTGELFF
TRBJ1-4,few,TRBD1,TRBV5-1,TGCGCCAGCAGCCTTGACAGGGTAGGCGAAAAACTGTTTTTT,CASSLDRVGEKLFF
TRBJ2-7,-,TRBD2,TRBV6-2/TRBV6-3,TGTGCCAGCAGCCGCCCGACTAGCGCCTCCTACGAGCAGTACTTC,CASSRPTSASYEQYF
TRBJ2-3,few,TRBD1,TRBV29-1,TGCAGCGTTGAAAGGGGGCGCACAGATACGCAGTATTTT,CSVERGRTDTQYF
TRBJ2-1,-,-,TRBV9,TGTGCCAGCAGCGTAGGTCTGGACTTTAAGGCGGGTGAGCAGTTCTTC,CASSVGLDFKAGEQFF
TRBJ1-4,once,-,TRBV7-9,TGTGCCAGCAGCTTAGCGCGGGGGGCGAGGGAAAAACTGTTTTTT,CASSLARGAREKLFF
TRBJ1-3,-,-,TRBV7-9,TGTGCCAGCAGCTTAAAGCCTAGCTCTGGAAACACCATATATTTT,CASSLKPSSGNTIYF
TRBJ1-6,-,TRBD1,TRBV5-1,TGCGCCAGCAGTGCCCAGGGGGCGAGTTCCTATAATTCACCCCTCCACTTT,CASSAQGASSYNSPLHF
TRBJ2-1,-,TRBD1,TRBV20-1,TGCAGTGCTGCCCCTGGACAGGTTGAGTTCTTC,CSAAPGQVEFF
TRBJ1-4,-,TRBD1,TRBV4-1,TGCGCCAGCAGCCTAGTCGGGACAGGGGATGAAAAACTGTTTTTT,CASSLVGTGDEKLFF